The present TCR beta chain was sequenced within a study of beta chain features in type 1 diabetes (dated by TCRdb to 2017 to 2018). Broadly, across the study: No differences in mean age, gender distribution, total cell number or subset yield were found between patients and healthy donors. A total of roughly 100 million sorted cells were examined across all samples, and a strong correlation was observed between cell number per subset and RNA yield. In the study, TCRB repertoires of sorted circulating CD4+ T cell subsets from recently diagnosed type 1 diabetes patients were compared with those of matched healthy donors. Naive and central memory subsets were obtained from all 28 donors, but regulatory and stem cell-like memory subsets were isolated from only 8 patients and roughly 8 healthy donors.

The entire isolated RNA was reverse transcribed using the High Capacity cDNA Reverse Transcription Kit, and thus expressed TCRB transcripts were sequenced. Deep immunoSEQ sequencing was applied to naive, central memory and regulatory T cell samples, giving an average of around 4 million total reads per sample. After sorted cells were lysed in RLT buffer, RNA was extracted with DNase-treated RNeasy Micro or Mini kits, with the choice depending on cell number. Each cell subset was processed on its own to prevent cross-contamination, while patient and healthy donor samples were processed together. The immunoSEQ multiplex PCR was used to amplify TCRB sequences from cDNA, yielding 87-bp fragments that span the CDR3 region. Sequencing of the amplicons was done on the Illumina HiSeq platform. The original methods were these. Synthetic template baselines were used to correct PCR bias computationally, reads within Hamming distance 2 were collapsed, and singletons that could not be merged were discarded. By aligning reads against IMGT, V, D and J genes, CDR3 length, and insertions or deletions at six rearrangement sites were assigned. Within each subset, clonotype counts were normalized to sorted cell number, after which true diversity and Gini coefficients were computed with the tcR R package. Repertoire sharing was quantified using the overlap coefficient calculated on TCRB nucleotide sequences. As a proxy for the pre-selection repertoire, out-of-frame TCRB sequences from naive cells were analyzed. TCRdb took over this immuneACCESS table, retaining in-frame rearrangements with V and J assigned. Such tables are incomplete; in checked studies, under half of the missing clones stem from an unresolved V gene, and the remainder is unexplained. V and J calls and clone size are those listed in that table; D and trimming were worked out from the DNA. For this sample there are about 930,000 clones; 17% appear just once. The ten largest clones add up to roughly 0.025% of the sample.

The CDR3 numbers 14 residues from cysteine through phenylalanine. Only the CDR3 DNA is retained, 42 bases long and in frame from the first base. As encoded in the germline V gene, CDR1 is SGDLS while CDR2 is YYNGEE. V is shortened by 3 bases, J by 1 base, and the region joining them spans 10 bases. A single peripheral blood draw of about 116 mL on average was collected from each donor into heparinised tubes. Naive, central memory, regulatory and stem cell-like memory CD4+ T cells were sorted on a BD FACSAria II using a panel including CD45RO, CCR7, CD25, CD127, CD95 and CD27. Purity was above 95% for every sorted population. Right away, PBMCs were isolated by Lymphoprep density gradient centrifugation and were stained directly, with no culture step. So that batch effects would be minimized, each experiment stained and sorted samples in pairs, pairing one healthy donor with one patient. Notes on this clone: Its antigen remains undetermined. Per-base qualities were not stored, and no clone one base away is much larger.

Overall study results and their limits: Patients with type 1 diabetes made fewer insertions and deleted more nucleotides at VDJ recombination sites, implying thymic rearrangement abnormalities. The naive, central memory and regulatory TCRB repertoires appeared to resemble one another more closely among patients than among healthy donors. Shorter templates might have been favored by PCR, but patient and control samples were amplified and corrected together, so both groups would have been affected equally by any skew. A moderate but significant shortening of TCRB CDR3 length was observed in type 1 diabetes patients in all four CD4+ subsets. Because cDNA rather than genomic DNA was sequenced, highly expressing activated cells could have been over-represented, although no difference in activation and CD3 levels was found between groups. Because the HLA sub-analyses included only small numbers of individuals, any influence of HLA type on TCRB rearrangement was left unresolved.

The material sequenced was naive CD4+ T cells from blood. The meaning of the sample's cell subset or site label: true naive CD4+ T cells. The TCR sequence derives from a woman between 18 and 30 years old in good health. The sequence links TRBV9 to TRBJ2-5, with the identity of the D gene unclear. The DNA reads TGTGCCAGCAGCGCCTACCTAGGCCAAGAGACCCAGTACTTC. This sequence encodes CASSAYLGQETQYF.